This T cell receptor (beta chain) stems from a study of prognosis after radiotherapy for stage I lung cancer. Two rounds of multiplex PCR amplified TCR beta CDR3 from genomic DNA. Every TRBV and TRBJ gene had its own specific primer in first-round PCR. MiXCR was run by TCRdb on the multiplex PCR reads, yielding one entry per CDR3 protein. The sample holds approximately 20,000 distinct CDR3 sequences, roughly a quarter seen once. Germline values: CDR1 SGHRS, CDR2 YFSETQ. The V gene lost 4 bases and the J gene lost 2 bases, with 1 base spanning the gap. The CDR3 runs to 11 residues. In its sample, this clonotype was seen many times.

The chain has TRBV5-1 and TRBJ1-5; D is unclear. This sequence originates from a donor at least 50 years old with non-small cell lung cancer. The starting material was PBMCs, obtained before or after stereotactic body radiation therapy (not recorded which). The DNA of the CDR3 is TGCGCCAGCAGCCGCAATCAGCCCCAGCATTTT. Translating gives CASSRNQPQHF.